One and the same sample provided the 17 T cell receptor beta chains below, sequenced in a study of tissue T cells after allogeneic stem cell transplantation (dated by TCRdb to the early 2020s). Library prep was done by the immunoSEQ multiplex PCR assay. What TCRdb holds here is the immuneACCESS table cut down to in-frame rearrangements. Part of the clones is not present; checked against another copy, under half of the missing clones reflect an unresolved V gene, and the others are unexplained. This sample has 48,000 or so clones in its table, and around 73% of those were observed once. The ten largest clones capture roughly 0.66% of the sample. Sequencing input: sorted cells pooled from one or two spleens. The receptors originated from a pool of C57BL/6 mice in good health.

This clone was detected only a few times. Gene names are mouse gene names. CDR3 DNA, as far as it was read: TGTGGTGCTAAGGACTGGGGGGCACAAAACACCTTGTAC. It yields the protein CGAKDWGAQNTLY. The full CDR3 is CGAKDWGAQNTLYF. V usage is TRBV20 and J usage is TRBJ2-4; 11 bases agree with TRBD2. The CDR3 is cut off 1 residue early in the read; its end comes from the germline J gene. V lost 4 bases, J lost 3 bases, and 3 bases stayed unmatched. In germline, CDR1 is GFQATS, CDR2 STVNSAI. The CDR3 sequence is 14 residues long.

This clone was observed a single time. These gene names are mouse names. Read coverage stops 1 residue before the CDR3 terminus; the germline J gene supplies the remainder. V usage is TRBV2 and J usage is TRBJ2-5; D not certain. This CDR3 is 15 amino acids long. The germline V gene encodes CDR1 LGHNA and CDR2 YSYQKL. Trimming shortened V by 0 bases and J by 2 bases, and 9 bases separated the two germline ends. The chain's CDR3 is CASSQDWPLQDTQYF. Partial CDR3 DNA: TGTGCCAGCAGCCAAGATTGGCCACTCCAAGACACCCAGTAC. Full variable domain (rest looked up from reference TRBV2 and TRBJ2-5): DPKIIQKPKYLVAVTGSEKILICEQYLGHNAMYWYRQSAKKPLEFMFSYSYQKLMDNQTASSRFQPQSSKKNHLDLQITALKPDDSATYFCASSQDWPLQDTQYFGPGTRLLVL.

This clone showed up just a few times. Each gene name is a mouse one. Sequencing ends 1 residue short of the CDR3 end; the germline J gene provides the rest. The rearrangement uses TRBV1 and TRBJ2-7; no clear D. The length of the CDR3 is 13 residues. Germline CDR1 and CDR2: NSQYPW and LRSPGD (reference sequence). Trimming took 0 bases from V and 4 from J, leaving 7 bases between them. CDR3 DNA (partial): TGCACCTGCAGTGCAGAGCCCAAATATGAACAGTAC. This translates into CTCSAEPKYEQY. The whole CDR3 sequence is CTCSAEPKYEQYF.

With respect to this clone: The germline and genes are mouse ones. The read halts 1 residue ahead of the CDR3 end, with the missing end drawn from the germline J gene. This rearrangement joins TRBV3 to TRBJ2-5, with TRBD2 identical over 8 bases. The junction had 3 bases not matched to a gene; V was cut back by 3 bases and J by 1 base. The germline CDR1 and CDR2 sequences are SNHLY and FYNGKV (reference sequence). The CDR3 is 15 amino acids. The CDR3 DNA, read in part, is TGTGCCAGCAGCTTGGGGGGGCGAGACCAAGACACCCAGTAC. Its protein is CASSLGGRDQDTQY. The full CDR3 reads CASSLGGRDQDTQYF.

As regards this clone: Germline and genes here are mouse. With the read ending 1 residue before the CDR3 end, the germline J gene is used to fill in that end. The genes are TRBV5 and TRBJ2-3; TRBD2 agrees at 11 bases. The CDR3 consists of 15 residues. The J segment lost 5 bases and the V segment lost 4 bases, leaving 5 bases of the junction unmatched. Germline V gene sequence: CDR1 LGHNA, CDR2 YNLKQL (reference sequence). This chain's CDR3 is CASSPHWGGKETLYF. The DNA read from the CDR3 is TGTGCCAGCAGCCCCCACTGGGGGGGCAAAGAAACGCTGTAT.

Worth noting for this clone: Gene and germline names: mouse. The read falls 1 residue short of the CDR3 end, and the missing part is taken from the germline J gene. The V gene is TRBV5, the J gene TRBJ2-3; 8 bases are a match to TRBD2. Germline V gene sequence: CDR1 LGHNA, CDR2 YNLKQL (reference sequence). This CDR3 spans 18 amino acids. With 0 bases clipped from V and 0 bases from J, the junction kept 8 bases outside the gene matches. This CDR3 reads CASSQDWGGASSAETLYF. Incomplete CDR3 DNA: TGTGCCAGCAGCCAAGATTGGGGGGGGGCCTCTAGTGCAGAAACGCTGTAT.

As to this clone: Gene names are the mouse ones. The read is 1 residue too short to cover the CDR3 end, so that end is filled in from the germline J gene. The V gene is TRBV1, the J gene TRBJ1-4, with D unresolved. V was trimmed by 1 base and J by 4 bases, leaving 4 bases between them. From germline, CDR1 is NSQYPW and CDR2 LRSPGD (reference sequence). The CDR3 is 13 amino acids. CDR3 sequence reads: CTCSAGHNERLFF. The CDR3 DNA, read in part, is TGCACCTGCAGTGCAGGGCACAACGAAAGATTATTT.

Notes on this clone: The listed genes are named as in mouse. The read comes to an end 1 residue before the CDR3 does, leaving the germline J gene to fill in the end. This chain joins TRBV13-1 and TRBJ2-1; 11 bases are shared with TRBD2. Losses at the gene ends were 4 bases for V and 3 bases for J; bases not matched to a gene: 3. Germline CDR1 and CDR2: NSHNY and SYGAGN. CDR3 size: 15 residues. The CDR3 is CASSPDWGGYAEQFF. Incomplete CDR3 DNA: TGTGCCAGCAGTCCCGACTGGGGGGGCTATGCTGAGCAGTTC.

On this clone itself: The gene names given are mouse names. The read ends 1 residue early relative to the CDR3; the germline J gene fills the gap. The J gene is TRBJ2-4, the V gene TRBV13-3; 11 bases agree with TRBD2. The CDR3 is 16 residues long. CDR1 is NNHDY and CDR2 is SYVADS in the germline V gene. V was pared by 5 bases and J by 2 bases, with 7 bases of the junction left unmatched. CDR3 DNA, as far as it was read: TGTGCCAGCAGGGCTGGACTGGGGGGAGATCAAAACACCTTGTAC. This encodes CASRAGLGGDQNTLY. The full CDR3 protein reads CASRAGLGGDQNTLYF.

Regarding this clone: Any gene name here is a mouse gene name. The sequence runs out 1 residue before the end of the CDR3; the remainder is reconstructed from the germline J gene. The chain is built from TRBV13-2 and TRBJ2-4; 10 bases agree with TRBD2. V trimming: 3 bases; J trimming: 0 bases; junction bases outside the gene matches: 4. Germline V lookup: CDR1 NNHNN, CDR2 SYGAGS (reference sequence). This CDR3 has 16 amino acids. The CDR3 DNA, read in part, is TGTGCCAGCGGTGGCCGGGACTGGGGTAGTCAAAACACCTTGTAC. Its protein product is CASGGRDWGSQNTLY. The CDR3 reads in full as CASGGRDWGSQNTLYF.

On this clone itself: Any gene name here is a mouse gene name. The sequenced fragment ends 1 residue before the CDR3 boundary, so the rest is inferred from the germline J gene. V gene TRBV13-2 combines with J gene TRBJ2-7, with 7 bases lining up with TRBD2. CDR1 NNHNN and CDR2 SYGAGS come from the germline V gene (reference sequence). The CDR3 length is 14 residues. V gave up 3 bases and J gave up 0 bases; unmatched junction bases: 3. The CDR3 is CASGGDWASYEQYF. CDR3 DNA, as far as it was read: TGTGCCAGCGGTGGCGACTGGGCCTCCTATGAACAGTAC.

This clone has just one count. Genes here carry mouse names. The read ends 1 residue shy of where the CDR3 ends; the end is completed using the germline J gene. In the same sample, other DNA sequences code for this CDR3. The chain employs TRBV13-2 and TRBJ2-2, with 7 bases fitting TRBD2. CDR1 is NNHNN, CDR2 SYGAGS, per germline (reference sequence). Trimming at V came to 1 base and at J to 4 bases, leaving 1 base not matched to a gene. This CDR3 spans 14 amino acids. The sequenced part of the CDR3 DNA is TGTGCCAGCGGTGATAACTGGGGCACCGGGCAGCTCTAC. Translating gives CASGDNWGTGQLY. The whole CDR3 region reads CASGDNWGTGQLYF.

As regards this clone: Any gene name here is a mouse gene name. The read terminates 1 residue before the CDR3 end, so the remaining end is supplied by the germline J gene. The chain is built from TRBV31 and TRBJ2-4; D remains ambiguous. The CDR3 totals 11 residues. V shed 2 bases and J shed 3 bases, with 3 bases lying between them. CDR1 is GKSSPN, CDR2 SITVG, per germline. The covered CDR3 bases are TGTGCCTGGAGTAGCCAAAACACCTTGTAC. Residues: CAWSSQNTLY. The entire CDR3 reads CAWSSQNTLYF.

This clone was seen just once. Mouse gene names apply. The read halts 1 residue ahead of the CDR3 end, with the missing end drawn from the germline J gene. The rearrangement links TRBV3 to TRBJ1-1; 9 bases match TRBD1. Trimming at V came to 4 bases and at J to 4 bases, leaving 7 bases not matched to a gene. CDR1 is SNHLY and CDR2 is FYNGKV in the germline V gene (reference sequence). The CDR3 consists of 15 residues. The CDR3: CASSSKGQGGTEVFF. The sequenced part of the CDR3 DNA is TGTGCCAGCAGCTCAAAGGGACAGGGCGGCACAGAAGTCTTC. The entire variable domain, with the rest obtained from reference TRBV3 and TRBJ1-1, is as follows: GPKVLQIPSHQIIDMGQMVTLNCDPVSNHLYFYWYKQILGQQMEFLVNFYNGKVMEKSKLFKDQFSVERPDGSYFTLKIQPTALEDSAVYFCASSSKGQGGTEVFFGKGTRLTVV.

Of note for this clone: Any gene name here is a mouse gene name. The CDR3 sequence: CASSRPGAGNTLYF. Incomplete CDR3 DNA: TGTGCCAGCAGTAGGCCAGGGGCTGGAAATACGCTCTAT. V usage is TRBV19 and J usage is TRBJ1-3; D perhaps matches TRBD1 (6 bases). The CDR3 end falls 1 residue outside the read, so it is completed with the germline J gene. V was pared by 3 bases and J by 2 bases, with 9 bases between. The germline V gene has CDR1 FNHDT and CDR2 SITEND (reference sequence). The CDR3 spans 14 residues.

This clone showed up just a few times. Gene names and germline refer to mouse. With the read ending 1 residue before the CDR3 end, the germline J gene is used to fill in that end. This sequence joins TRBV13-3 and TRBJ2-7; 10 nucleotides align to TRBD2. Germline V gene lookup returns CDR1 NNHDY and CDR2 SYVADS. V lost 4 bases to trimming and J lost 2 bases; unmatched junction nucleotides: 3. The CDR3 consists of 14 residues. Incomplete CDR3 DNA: TGTGCCAGCAGTAAGACTGGGGGGACCTATGAACAGTAC. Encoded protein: CASSKTGGTYEQY. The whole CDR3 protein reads CASSKTGGTYEQYF.

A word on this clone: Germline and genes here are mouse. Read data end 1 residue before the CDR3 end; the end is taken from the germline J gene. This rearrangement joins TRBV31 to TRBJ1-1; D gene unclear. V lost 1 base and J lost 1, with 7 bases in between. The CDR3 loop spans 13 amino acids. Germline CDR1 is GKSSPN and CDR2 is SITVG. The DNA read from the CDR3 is TGTGCCTGGAGTCACCAGGAAAACACAGAAGTCTTC. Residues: CAWSHQENTEVF. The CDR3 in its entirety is CAWSHQENTEVFF.